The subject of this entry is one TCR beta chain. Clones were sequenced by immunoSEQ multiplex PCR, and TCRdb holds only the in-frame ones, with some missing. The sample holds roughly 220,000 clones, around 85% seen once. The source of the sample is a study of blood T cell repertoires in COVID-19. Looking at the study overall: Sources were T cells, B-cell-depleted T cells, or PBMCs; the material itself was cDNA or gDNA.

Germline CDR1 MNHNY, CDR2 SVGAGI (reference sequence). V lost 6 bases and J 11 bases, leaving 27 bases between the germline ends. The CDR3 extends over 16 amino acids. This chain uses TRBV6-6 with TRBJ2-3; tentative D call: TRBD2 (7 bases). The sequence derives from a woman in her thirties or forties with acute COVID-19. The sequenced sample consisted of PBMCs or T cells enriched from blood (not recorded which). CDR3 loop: CASSPNTGPSGMMQYF. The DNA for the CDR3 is TGTGCCAGCAGCCCAAACACAGGGCCAAGCGGGATGATGCAGTATTTT.